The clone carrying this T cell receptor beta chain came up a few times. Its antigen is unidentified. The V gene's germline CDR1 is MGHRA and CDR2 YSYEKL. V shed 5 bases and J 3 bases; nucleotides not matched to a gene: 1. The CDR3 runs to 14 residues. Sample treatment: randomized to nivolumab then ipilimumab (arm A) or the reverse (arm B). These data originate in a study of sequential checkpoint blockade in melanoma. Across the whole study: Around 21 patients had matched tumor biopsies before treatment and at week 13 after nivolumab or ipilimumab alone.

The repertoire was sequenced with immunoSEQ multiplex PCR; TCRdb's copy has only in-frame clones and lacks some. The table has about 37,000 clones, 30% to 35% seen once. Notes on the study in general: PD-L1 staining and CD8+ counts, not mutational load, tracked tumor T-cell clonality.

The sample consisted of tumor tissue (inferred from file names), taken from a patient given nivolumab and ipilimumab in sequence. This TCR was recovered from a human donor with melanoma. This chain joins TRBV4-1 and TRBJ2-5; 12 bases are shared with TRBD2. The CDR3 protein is CASSWTSGKETQYF. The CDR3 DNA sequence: TGCGCCAGCAGCTGGACTAGCGGGAAAGAGACCCAGTACTTC.